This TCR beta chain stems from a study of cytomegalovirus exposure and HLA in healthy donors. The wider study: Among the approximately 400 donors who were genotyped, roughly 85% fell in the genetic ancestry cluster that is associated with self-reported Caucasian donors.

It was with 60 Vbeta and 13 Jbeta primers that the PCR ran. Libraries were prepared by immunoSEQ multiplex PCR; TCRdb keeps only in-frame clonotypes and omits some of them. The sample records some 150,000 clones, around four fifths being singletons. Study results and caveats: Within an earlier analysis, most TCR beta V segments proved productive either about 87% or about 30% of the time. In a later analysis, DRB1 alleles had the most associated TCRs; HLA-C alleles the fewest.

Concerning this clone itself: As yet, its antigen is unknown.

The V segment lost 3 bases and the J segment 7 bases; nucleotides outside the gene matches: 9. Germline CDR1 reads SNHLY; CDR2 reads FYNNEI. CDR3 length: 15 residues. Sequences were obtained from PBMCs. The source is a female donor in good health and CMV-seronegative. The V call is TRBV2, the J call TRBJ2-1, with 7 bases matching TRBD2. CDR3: CASSDGRVRPNEQFF. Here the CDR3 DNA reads TGTGCCAGCAGTGATGGGAGGGTTCGGCCGAATGAGCAGTTCTTC.